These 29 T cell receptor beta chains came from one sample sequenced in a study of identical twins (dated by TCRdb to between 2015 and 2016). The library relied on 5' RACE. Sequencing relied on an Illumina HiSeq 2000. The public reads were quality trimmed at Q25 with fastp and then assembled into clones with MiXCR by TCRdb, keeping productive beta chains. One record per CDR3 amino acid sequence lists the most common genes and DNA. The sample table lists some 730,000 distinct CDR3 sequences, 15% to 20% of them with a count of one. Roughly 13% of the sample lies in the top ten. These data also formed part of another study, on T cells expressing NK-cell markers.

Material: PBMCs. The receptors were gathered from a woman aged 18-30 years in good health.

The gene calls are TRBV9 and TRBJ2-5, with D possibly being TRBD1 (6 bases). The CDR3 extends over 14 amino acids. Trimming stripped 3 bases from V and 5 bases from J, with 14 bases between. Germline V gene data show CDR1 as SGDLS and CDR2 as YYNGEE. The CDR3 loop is CASSEGDIGETQYF. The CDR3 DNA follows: TGTGCCAGCAGCGAGGGGGACATCGGGGAGACCCAGTACTTC.

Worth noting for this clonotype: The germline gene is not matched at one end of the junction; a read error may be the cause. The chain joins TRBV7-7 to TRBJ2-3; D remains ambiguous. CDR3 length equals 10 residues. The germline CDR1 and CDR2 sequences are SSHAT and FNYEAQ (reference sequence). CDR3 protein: CASSLPTQYF. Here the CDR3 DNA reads TGTGCTAGCAGCTTACCTACGCAGTATTTT.

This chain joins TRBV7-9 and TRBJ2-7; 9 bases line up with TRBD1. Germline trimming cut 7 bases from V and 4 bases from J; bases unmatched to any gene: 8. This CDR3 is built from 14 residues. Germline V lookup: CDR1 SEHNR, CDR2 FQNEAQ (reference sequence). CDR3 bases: TGTGCCAGCACCCTAGGGACAGGGTTGTACGAGCAGTACTTC. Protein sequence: CASTLGTGLYEQYF.

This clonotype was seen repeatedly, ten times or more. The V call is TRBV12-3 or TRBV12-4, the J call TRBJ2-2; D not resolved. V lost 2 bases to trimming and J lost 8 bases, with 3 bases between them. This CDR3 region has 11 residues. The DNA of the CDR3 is TGTGCCAGCAGTTTACGGGGGGAGCTGTTTTTT. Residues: CASSLRGELFF.

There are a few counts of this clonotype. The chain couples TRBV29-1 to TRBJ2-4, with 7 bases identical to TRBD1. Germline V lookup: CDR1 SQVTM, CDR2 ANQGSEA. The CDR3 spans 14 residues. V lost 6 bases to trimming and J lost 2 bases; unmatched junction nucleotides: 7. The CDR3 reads CSVGDSQSKNIQYF. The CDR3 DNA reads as TGCAGCGTCGGGGACAGCCAGTCCAAAAACATTCAGTACTTC. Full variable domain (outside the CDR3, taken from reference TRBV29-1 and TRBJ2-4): SAVISQKPSRDICQRGTSLTIQCQVDSQVTMMFWYRQQPGQSLTLIATANQGSEATYESGFVIDKFPISRPNLTFSTLTVSNMSPEDSSIYLCSVGDSQSKNIQYFGAGTRLSVL.

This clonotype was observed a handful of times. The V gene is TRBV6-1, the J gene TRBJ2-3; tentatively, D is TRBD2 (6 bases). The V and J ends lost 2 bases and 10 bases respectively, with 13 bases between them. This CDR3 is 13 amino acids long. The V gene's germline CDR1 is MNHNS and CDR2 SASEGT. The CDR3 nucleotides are TGTGCCAGCAGTGAACTTACCTCGGGGGCGCAGTATTTT. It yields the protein CASSELTSGAQYF.

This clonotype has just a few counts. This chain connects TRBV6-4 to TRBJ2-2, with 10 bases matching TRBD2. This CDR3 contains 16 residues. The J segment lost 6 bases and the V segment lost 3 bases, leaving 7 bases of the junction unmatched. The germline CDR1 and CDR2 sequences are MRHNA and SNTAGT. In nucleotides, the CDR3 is TGTGCCAGCAGTGAGGCTAAGCGGGAGGGTGCCGGGGAGCTGTTTTTT. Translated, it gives CASSEAKREGAGELFF.

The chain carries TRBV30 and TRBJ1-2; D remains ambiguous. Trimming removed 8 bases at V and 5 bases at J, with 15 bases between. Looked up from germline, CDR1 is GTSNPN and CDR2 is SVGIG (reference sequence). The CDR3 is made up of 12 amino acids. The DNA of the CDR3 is TGTGCCGGGCCGACTGAACTATATGGCTACACCTTC. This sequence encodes CAGPTELYGYTF.

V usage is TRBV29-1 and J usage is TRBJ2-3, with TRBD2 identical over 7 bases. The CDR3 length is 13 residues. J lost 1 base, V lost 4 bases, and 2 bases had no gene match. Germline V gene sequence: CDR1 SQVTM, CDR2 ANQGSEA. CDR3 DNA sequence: TGCAGCGTTGCGGCGGGGGGCACAGATACGCAGTATTTT. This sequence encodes CSVAAGGTDTQYF.

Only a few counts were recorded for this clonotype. CDR3 coding DNA: TGCAGTGCTGATTCCCCAGTTGGCGGGGGAACAGATACGCAGTATTTT. Encoded protein: CSADSPVGGGTDTQYF. J is TRBJ2-3 and V is TRBV20-1; 7 bases are a match to TRBD2. In germline, CDR1 is DFQATT, CDR2 SNEGSKA (reference sequence). This CDR3 contains 16 residues. Unmatched junction bases numbered 14, after V lost 5 bases and J lost 3 bases.

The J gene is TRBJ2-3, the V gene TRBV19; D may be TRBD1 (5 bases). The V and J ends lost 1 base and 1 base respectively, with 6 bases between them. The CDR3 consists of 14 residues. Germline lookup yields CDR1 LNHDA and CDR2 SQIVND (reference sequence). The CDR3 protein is CASSIVGRTDTQYF. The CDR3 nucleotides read TGTGCCAGTAGTATAGTGGGGCGCACAGATACGCAGTATTTT.

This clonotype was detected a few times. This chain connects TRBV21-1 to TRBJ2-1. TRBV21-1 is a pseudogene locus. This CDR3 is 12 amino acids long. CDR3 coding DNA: TGTGCCAGCAGCCACAAGTTCGATGAGCAGTTCTTC. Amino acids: CASSHKFDEQFF.

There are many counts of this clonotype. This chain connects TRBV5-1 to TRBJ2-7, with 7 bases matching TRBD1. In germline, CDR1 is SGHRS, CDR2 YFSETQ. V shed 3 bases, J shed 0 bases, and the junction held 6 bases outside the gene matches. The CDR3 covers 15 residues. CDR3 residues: CASSYSGQSSYEQYF. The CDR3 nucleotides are TGCGCCAGCAGCTATTCGGGACAGAGCTCCTACGAGCAGTACTTC.

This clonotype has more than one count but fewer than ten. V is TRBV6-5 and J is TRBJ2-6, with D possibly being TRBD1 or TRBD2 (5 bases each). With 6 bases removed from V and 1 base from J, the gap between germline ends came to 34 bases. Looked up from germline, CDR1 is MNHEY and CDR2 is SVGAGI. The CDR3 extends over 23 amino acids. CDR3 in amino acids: CASSIIFLNSGTGQRSGANVLTF. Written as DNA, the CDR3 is TGTGCCAGCAGCATTATATTTTTAAATTCCGGGACGGGCCAGAGATCTGGGGCCAACGTCCTGACTTTC.

In nucleotides, the CDR3 is TGTGCCAGCAGTTTACTTCAAGGAGGCTACACCTTC. This sequence encodes CASSLLQGGYTF. The chain recombines TRBV28 with TRBJ1-2, with D unclear. With 2 bases removed from V and 8 bases from J, the gap between germline ends came to 9 bases. The CDR3 has 12 residues. Germline CDR1 and CDR2: MDHEN and SYDVKM.

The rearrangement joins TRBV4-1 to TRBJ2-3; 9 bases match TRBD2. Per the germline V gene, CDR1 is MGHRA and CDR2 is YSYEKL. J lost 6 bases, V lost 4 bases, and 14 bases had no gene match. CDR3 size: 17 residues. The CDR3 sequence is CASSRPGGRAGGDTQYF. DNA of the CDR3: TGCGCCAGCAGCCGCCCTGGAGGACGGGCGGGAGGGGATACGCAGTATTTT.

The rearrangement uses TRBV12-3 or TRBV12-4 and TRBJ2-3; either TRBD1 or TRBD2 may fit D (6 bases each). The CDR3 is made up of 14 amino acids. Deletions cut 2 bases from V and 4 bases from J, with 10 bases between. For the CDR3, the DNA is TGTGCCAGCAGTTTAAACAGGGAGGCAGATACGCAGTATTTT. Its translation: CASSLNREADTQYF.

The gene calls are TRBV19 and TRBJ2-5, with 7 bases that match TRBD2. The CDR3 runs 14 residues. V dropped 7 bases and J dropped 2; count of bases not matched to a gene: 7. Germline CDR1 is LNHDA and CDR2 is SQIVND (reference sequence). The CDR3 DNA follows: TGTGCCAGTAATCCAGCGGGGTCTCAAGAGACCCAGTACTTC. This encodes CASNPAGSQETQYF.

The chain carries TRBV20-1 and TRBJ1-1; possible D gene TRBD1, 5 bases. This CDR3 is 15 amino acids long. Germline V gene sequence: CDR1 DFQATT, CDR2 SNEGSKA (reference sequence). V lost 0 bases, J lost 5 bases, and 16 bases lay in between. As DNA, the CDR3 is TGCAGTGCTAGAGATTTGGGGGGTCGAAGGACTGAAGCTTTCTTT. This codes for CSARDLGGRRTEAFF.

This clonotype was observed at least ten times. CDR3 sequence reads: CASSLTSREDGYTF. The CDR3 coding sequence is TGTGCCAGCAGCTTAACAAGCCGGGAGGATGGCTACACCTTC. The gene calls are TRBV7-2 and TRBJ1-2, with D uncertain. Deletions cut 2 bases from V and 6 bases from J, with 13 bases between. Germline CDR1 reads SGHTA; CDR2 reads FQGNSA. The CDR3 is 14 amino acids.

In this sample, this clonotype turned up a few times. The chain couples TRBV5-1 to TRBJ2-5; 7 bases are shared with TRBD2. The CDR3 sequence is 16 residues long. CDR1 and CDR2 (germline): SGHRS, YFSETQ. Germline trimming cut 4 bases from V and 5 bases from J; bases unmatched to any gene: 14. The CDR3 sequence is CASSLGLGRIMETQYF. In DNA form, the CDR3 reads TGCGCCAGCAGCCTTGGACTAGGGAGGATCATGGAGACCCAGTACTTC.

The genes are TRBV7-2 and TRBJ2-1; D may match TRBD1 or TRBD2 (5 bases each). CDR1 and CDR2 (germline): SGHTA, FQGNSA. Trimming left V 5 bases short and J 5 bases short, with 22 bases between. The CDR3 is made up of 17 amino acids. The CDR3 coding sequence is TGTGCCAGCAGCCCTCATACGGGTGGGGGTTCCAACAATGAGCAGTTCTTC. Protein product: CASSPHTGGGSNNEQFF.

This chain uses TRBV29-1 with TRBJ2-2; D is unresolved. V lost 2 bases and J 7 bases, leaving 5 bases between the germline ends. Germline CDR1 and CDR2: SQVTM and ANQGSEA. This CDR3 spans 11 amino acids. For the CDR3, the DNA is TGCAGCGTTGAAAAGTTCGGGGAGCTGTTTTTT. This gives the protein CSVEKFGELFF.

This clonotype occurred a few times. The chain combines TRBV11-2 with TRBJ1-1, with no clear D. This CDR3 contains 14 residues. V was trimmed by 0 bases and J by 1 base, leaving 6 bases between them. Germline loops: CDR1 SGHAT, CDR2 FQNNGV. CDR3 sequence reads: CASSLEKGNTEAFF. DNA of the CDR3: TGTGCCAGCAGCTTAGAAAAAGGGAACACTGAAGCTTTCTTT. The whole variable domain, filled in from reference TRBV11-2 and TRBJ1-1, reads EAGVAQSPRYKIIEKRQSVAFWCNPISGHATLYWYQQILGQGPKLLIQFQNNGVVDDSQLPKDRFSAERLKGVDSTLKIQPAKLEDSAVYLCASSLEKGNTEAFFGQGTRLTVV.

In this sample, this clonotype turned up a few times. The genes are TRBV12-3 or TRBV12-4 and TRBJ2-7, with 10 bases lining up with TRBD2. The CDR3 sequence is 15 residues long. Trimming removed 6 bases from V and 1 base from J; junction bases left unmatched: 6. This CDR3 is CASSSGTSASYEQYF. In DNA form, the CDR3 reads TGTGCCAGCAGCTCCGGGACTAGCGCTTCCTACGAGCAGTACTTC.

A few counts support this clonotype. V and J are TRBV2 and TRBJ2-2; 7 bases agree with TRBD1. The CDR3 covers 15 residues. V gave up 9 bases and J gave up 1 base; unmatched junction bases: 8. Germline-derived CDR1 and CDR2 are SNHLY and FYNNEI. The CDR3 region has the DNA TGTGCCAGTACAGGCGACAGGGTGAACACCGGGGAGCTGTTTTTT. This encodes CASTGDRVNTGELFF.

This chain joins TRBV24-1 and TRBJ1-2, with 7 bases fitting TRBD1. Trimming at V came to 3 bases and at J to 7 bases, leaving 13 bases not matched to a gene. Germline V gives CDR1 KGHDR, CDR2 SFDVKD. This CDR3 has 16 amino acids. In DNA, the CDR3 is TGTGCCACCAGTGATACTCAAGGGGGCGGAAATCCTGGCTACACCTTC. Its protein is CATSDTQGGGNPGYTF.

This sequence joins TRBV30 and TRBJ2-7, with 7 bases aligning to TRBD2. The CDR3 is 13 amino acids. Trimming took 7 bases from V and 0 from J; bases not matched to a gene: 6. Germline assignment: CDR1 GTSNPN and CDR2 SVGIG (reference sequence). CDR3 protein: CASQRDLSYEQYF. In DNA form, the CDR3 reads TGTGCCTCCCAGCGGGACCTCTCCTACGAGCAGTACTTC.

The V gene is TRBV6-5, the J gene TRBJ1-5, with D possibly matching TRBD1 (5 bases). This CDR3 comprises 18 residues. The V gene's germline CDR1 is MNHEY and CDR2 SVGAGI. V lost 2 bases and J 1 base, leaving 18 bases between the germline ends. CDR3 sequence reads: CASSYLRPQGRSNQPQHF. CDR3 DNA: TGTGCCAGCAGTTACCTAAGACCCCAGGGAAGGAGCAATCAGCCCCAGCATTTT.